This record concerns one T cell receptor beta chain sequence. The antigen remains undetermined. One end of the junction does not line up with germline, which may come from a read error. The entry originates in a study of T-cell reconstitution after alpha-beta-depleted transplantation in children. Broader study findings: Several hundred rapidly expanded clones from non-depleted graft cells reportedly supplied alpha-beta T cells about two months post-transplant. Some patients' high day-60 TCRbeta diversity was traced to surviving recipient T cells and thymic progenitors. The main origin of T-cell counts and diversity one year after transplant was newly produced T cells.

Construction of the TCRbeta library involved unique molecular identifiers. TCRdb passed the PCR reads through MiXCR, listing each CDR3 protein once. The sample holds some 130,000 distinct CDR3 sequences, roughly 10% seen once. The CDR3 is 16 residues long. From germline, CDR1 is DFQATT and CDR2 SNEGSKA (reference sequence). This receptor was obtained from a girl under three years old who had a stem cell transplant for combined immunodeficiency, so the T cells may come from the graft donor. V is TRBV20-1 and J is TRBJ1-2; 7 nucleotides agree with TRBD1. The sequences come from PBMCs, mostly from graft donor cells, collected 180 days after TCRalphabeta/CD19-depleted stem cell transplant. CDR3 nucleotide sequence: TGCTGTGCTAGAAACATTGACAGGGTCGCTAACTATGGCTACACCTTC. Residues: CCARNIDRVANYGYTF.